This entry describes one T cell receptor (beta chain). TCRdb keeps only in-frame clones here, not all; method: immunoSEQ multiplex PCR. The data contain more than 55,000 clones, approximately 91% of them singletons. The sample originates from a study of T cell changes during pregnancy in multiple sclerosis. V dropped 3 bases and J dropped 5 bases, with 14 bases sitting between them. The CDR3 loop spans 14 amino acids. Germline V gene data show CDR1 as SGHRS and CDR2 as YFSETQ. This chain joins TRBV5-1 and TRBJ1-1, with a tentative D call TRBD1 (6 bases). The source was peripheral blood, collected in the second trimester of pregnancy. The source of this sequence is a female donor with multiple sclerosis, enrolled in a pregnancy study. In nucleotides, the CDR3 is TGCGCCAGCAGCTCCAGGGGCCCGGGGACTGAAGCTTTCTTT. It codes for CASSSRGPGTEAFF.